This T cell receptor beta chain was identified during a study of blood T cell repertoires in COVID-19. At the level of the study: Some COVID-19 samples were acute and others convalescent; all came from the United States, Italy and Spain. PBMCs, B-cell-depleted T cells, or T cells provided the cDNA or gDNA that made up the material.

Methods used by the authors: Amplification of reference gene primers was used by the study to estimate nucleated cell counts. Method: immunoSEQ multiplex PCR; TCRdb's copy keeps in-frame clones and lacks some. That table supplies the V and J calls and clone size; D and trimming were determined from the DNA. The sample holds 30,000 to 35,000 clones, roughly 90% seen once. Unmatched junction bases numbered 7, after V lost 3 bases and J lost 10 bases. Germline lookup yields CDR1 SGDLS and CDR2 YYNGEE. The CDR3 sequence is 13 residues long. The origin of this receptor is a human donor in a cohort sampled during active COVID-19. The sample comprised peripheral blood. The genes are TRBV9 and TRBJ2-7; TRBD1 agrees at 10 bases. This chain's CDR3 is CASSAGQGEGQYF. Written as DNA, the CDR3 is TGTGCCAGCAGCGCAGGACAGGGGGAGGGACAGTACTTC.